This TCR beta chain is drawn from a study of monozygotic twins with inflammatory bowel disease. The CDR3 has 13 amino acids. Germline CDR1 is SGDLS and CDR2 is YYNGEE. Whole-study results and caveats: IBD patients displayed reduced TCRbeta diversity (inverse Simpson) when set against healthy co-twins. Perhaps reflecting limited power, concordant and discordant twins did not differ in repertoire similarity.

Comment on this clonotype: Its antigen is not known.

TCR libraries each used 3,000 to 4,000 ng of total RNA. Two nested PCRs, run for roughly 15 and 9 cycles, were applied to TCRalpha and TCRbeta cDNA. TCRdb reprocessed the 5' RACE reads, keeping one entry per CDR3 protein, no DNA. The listing contains under 350,000 distinct CDR3 sequences. The source is a human donor with ulcerative colitis or Crohn's disease, or a healthy co-twin of an affected twin (not recorded which). The chain carries TRBV9 and TRBJ2-7; no DNA is available, so the TRBD1 call from TCRdb remains unchecked. Sequenced input: blood. This CDR3 is CASSVARTGEQYF.